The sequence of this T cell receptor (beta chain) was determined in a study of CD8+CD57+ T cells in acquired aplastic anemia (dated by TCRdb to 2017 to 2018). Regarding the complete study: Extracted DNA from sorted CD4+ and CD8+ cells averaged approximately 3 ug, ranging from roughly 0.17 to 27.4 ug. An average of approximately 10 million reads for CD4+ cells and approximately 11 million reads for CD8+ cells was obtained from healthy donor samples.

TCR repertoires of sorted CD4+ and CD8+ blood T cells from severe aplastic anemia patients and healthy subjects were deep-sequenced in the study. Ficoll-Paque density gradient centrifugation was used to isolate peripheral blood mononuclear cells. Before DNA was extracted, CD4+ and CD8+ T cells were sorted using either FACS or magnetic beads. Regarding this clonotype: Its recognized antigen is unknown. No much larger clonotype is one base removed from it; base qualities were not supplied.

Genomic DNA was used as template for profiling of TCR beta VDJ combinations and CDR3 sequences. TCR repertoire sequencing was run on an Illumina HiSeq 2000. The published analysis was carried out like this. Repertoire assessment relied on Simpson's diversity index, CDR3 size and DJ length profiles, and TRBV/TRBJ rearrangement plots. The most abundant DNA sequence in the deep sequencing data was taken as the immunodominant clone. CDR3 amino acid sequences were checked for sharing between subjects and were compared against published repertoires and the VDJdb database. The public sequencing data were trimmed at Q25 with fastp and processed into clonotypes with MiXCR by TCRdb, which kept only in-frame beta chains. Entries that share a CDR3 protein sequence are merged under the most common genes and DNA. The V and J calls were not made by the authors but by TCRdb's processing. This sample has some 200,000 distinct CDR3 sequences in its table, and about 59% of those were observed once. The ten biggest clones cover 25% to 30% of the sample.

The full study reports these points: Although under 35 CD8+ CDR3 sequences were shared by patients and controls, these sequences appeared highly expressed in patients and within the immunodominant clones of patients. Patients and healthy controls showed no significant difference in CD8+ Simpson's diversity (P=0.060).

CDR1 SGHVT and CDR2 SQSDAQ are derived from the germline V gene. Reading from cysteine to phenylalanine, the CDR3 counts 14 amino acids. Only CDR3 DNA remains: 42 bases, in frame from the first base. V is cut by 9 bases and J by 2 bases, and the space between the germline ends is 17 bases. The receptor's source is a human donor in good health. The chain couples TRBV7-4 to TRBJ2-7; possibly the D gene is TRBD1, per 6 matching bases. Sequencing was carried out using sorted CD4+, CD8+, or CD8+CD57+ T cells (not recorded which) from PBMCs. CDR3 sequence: CASSHRDTTYEQYF. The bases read TGTGCCAGTAGCCACAGGGACACCACCTACGAGCAGTACTTC. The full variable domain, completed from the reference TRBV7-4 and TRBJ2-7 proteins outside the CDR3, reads GAGVSQSPRYKVAKRGRDVALRCDSISGHVTLYWYRQTLGQGSEVLTYSQSDAQRDKSGRPSGRFSAERPERSVSTLKIQRTEQGDSAVYLCASSHRDTTYEQYFGPGTRLTVT.